This T cell receptor beta chain originates from a study of PD-L1 blockade in urothelial cancer. At the level of the study: The analyses of blood took place 3 weeks (second dose) and 6 weeks after treatment start. There were a median of around 140,000 T cells in blood samples.

Indicated time point: peripheral blood 6 weeks after treatment start. The patients had locally advanced or metastatic urothelial carcinoma. Only in-frame clones appear in the TCRdb table, and some are missing; sequencing was by immunoSEQ multiplex PCR. Found here are some 40,000 clones, over 65% of them singletons; the top ten hold over 9.5%. The germline gives CDR1 SGDLS, CDR2 YYNGEE. This CDR3 spans 19 amino acids. V was pared by 3 bases and J by 6 bases, with 18 bases of the junction left unmatched. V usage is TRBV9 and J usage is TRBJ2-2; 9 bases fit TRBD2. The origin of this receptor is a man between 40 and 49 years old with urothelial cancer. The input for sequencing was PBMCs, taken around atezolizumab (anti-PD-L1) treatment. CDR3: CASSGSIAGAGRGAGELFF. CDR3 DNA sequence: TGTGCCAGCAGCGGCAGTATAGCGGGAGCCGGGCGAGGGGCCGGGGAGCTGTTTTTT.